This is a list of T cell receptor beta chains from one sample in a study of T cell repertoires in cytomegalovirus infection. Their antigen targets remain unknown. TCRdb called the reads again in MiXCR, with one record for every CDR3 protein. The sample contains more than 85,000 distinct CDR3 sequences, 25% to 35% of which appear only once. The sequencing here drew on CD8+ T cells from cultured PBMCs, taken from culture after CMV antigen stimulation. These receptors were collected from a human donor in good health (CMV status not recorded). Some clones in this sample may be carry-over from other donors' samples. Each CDR3 is given with its conserved first and last residue. D genes are given only for firm matches. For some rows the clone size is stated as once, few or many, or as a class when expanded; others skip it.

>TRBD1|NA|TRBV4-1|TRBJ2-7
TGCGCCAGCAGCCAAGACCGGGACAGCTACCACTACGAGCAGTACTTC
CASSQDRDSYHYEQYF
>NA|NA|TRBV10-3|TRBJ1-5
TGTGCCATCAGCCCCGGGGCAGCTAACAATCAGCCCCAGCATTTT
CAISPGAANNQPQHF
>NA|many|TRBV6-5|TRBJ2-7
TGTGCCAGCAGTTACAGGGTATCCCACTACGAGCAGTACTTC
CASSYRVSHYEQYF
>TRBD1|NA|TRBV7-6|TRBJ1-5
TGTGCCAGCAGCCTAGGGACAGGGGATAGCAATCAGCCCCAGCATTTT
CASSLGTGDSNQPQHF
>NA|NA|TRBV6-1|TRBJ2-5
TGTGCCAGCAGGGACGGGACCGTCGGGCAAGAGACCCAGTACTTC
CASRDGTVGQETQYF
>TRBD1|many|TRBV6-1|TRBJ1-1
TGTGCCAGCAGTGTCCGGGACAGGGGTTACATAGTAACTGAAGCTTTCTTT
CASSVRDRGYIVTEAFF
>NA|NA|TRBV29-1|TRBJ1-1
TGCAGCGTTGAGGGCGGACATGTCACTGAAGCTTTCTTT
CSVEGGHVTEAFF
>NA|few|TRBV6-1|TRBJ2-7
TGTGCCAGCACTTCAACAGGGTACGAGCAGTACTTC
CASTSTGYEQYF
>NA|NA|TRBV7-9|TRBJ2-7
TGTGCCAGCAGCTTAGCGCGCGGGACAGAGGCCTACGAGCAGTACTTC
CASSLARGTEAYEQYF
>TRBD2|NA|TRBV7-9|TRBJ2-1
TGTGCCAGCATAGCGGGGGGAGAGCAGTTCTTC
CASIAGGEQFF
>NA|many|TRBV19|TRBJ2-3
TGTGCCAGTAGCGTGGTCGGGGGGCCCACAGATACGCAGTATTTT
CASSVVGGPTDTQYF
>NA|few|TRBV7-9|TRBJ2-7
TGTGCCAGCAGCTCACAGGGACGGGCCTACGAGCAGTACTTC
CASSSQGRAYEQYF
>TRBD2|few|TRBV27|TRBJ2-3
TGTGCCAGCAGACTAGCGGGGGGGCCCCTAACAGATACGCAGTATTTT
CASRLAGGPLTDTQYF
>NA|NA|TRBV7-9|TRBJ1-2
TGTGCCAGCAGCGGGGGGGGATCTTTTCGCGGCTACACCTTC
CASSGGGSFRGYTF